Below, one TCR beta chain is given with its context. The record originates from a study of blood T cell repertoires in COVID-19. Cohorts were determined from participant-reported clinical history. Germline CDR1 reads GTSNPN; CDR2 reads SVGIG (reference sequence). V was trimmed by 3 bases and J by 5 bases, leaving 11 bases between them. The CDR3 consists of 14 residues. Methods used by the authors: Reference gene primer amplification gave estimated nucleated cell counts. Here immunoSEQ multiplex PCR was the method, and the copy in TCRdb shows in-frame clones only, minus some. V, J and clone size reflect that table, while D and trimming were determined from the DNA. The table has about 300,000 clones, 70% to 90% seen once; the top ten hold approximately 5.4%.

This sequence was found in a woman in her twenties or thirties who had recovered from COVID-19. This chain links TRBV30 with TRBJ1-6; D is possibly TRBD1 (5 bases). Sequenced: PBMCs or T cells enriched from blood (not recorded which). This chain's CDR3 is CAWSGQGDNSPLHF. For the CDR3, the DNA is TGTGCCTGGAGCGGTCAGGGCGATAATTCACCCCTCCACTTT.